Below, 4 T cell receptor beta chains from the same sample are listed, as sequenced in a study of response to subunit inactivated influenza vaccine. TCRdb independently ran MiXCR on the RT-PCR reads; one entry per CDR3 protein. Of hundreds of thousands of distinct CDR3 sequences in the sample, about 15% were seen once. The sample here was PBMCs from blood, taken around two weeks before vaccination. The receptors here all came from a man in his forties or fifties who received an inactivated influenza vaccine.

The V and J genes are TRBV16 and TRBJ1-6, with 9 positions matching TRBD1. The trim removed 3 bases at V and 9 bases at J, leaving 3 bases unmatched. The germline V gene has CDR1 KGHSY and CDR2 FQNENV. The CDR3 loop spans 14 amino acids. Written as DNA, the CDR3 is TGTGCCAGCAGCCACCGGGACAGGGTTTCACCCCTCCACTTT. This gives the protein CASSHRDRVSPLHF.

There are a few counts of this clonotype. V is TRBV9 and J is TRBJ1-1; D is undetermined. CDR1 is SGDLS, CDR2 YYNGEE, per germline. The CDR3 contains 14 residues. Trimming took 3 bases from V and 1 from J, leaving 10 bases between them. The CDR3 reads CASSGGLENTEAFF. In nucleotides, the CDR3 is TGTGCCAGCAGCGGTGGGTTGGAGAACACTGAAGCTTTCTTT.

V is TRBV20-1 and J is TRBJ2-5, with 8 bases fitting TRBD1. Germline-derived CDR1 and CDR2 are DFQATT and SNEGSKA (reference sequence). There are 12 residues in the CDR3. With 1 base clipped from V and 7 bases from J, the junction kept 2 bases outside the gene matches. The DNA of the CDR3 is TGCAGTGCTAGAGGAGGGACAGGGACCCAGTACTTC. This sequence encodes CSARGGTGTQYF.

The CDR3 loop reads CASSFRTSGSLNEQYF. Written as DNA, the CDR3 is TGTGCCAGCAGCTTCCGGACTAGCGGGAGTCTCAACGAGCAGTACTTC. The chain recombines TRBV13 with TRBJ2-7, with 13 bases fitting TRBD2. This CDR3 is 16 amino acids long. Unmatched junction bases numbered 7, after V lost 3 bases and J lost 5 bases. Looked up from germline, CDR1 is PRHDT and CDR2 is FYEKMQ (reference sequence). The variable domain in full, with the rest retrieved from reference TRBV13 and TRBJ2-7, is AAGVIQSPRHLIKEKRETATLKCYPIPRHDTVYWYQQGPGQDPQFLISFYEKMQSDKGSIPDRFSAQQFSDYHSELNMSSLELGDSALYFCASSFRTSGSLNEQYFGPGTRLTVT.